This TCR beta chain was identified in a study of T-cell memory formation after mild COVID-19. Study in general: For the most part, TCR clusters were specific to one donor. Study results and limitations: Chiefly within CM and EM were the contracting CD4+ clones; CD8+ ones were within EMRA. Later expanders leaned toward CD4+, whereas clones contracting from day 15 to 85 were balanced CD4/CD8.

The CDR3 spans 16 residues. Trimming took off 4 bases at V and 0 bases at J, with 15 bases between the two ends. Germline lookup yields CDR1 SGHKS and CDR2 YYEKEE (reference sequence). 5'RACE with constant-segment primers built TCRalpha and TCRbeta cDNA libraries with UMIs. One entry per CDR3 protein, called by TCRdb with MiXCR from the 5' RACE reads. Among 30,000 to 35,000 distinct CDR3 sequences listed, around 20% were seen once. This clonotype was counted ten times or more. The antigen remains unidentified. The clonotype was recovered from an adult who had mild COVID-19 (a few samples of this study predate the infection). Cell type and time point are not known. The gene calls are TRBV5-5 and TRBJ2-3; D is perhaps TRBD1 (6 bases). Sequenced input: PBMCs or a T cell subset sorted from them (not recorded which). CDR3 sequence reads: CASSLPPRGSTDTQYF. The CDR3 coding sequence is TGTGCCAGCAGCCTGCCACCCAGGGGCAGCACAGATACGCAGTATTTT.